This T cell receptor (beta chain) was recovered during a study of T-cell memory formation after mild COVID-19. A single count supports this clonotype. TCRdb re-analysed the 5' RACE reads in MiXCR, keeping a single row per CDR3 protein. This sample carries about 47,000 distinct CDR3 sequences, 8% to 10% of them seen once, and the ten largest clones take about 10%. The CDR3 is made up of 17 amino acids. V was pared by 3 bases and J by 12 bases, with 19 bases of the junction left unmatched. The chain uses TRBV12-3 or TRBV12-4 and TRBJ2-1; the match to TRBD2 covers 8 bases. Sequences were obtained from PBMCs or a T cell subset sorted from them (not recorded which). The TCR originated in an adult woman who had mild COVID-19 (a few samples of this study predate the infection). Cell type and time point are not known. Here the CDR3 DNA reads TGTGCCAGCAGTTTTTATAATCTCAGCGGGAGAAACTATGGGCAGTTCTTC. Translated, it gives CASSFYNLSGRNYGQFF.